These 2 T cell receptor beta chains came from one sample sequenced in a study of blood T cell repertoires in COVID-19. The assay was immunoSEQ multiplex PCR, and TCRdb's table has in-frame clones only and misses some. The sample yields a few hundred thousand clones, around nine tenths seen once. The source material was PBMCs or T cells enriched from blood (not recorded which). Receptor source: a woman aged 40 to 50 who had been exposed to COVID-19.

The gene calls are TRBV6-2 or TRBV6-3 and TRBJ1-2; a possible D gene is TRBD1 (6 bases). The germline V gene encodes CDR1 MNHEY and CDR2 SVGEGT. This CDR3 comprises 13 residues. Trimming took off 6 bases at V and 4 bases at J, with 12 bases between the two ends. The DNA for the CDR3 is TGTGCCAGCAGCAACAGGGTGGGCTATGGCTACACCTTC. This translates into CASSNRVGYGYTF.

V gene TRBV5-5 combines with J gene TRBJ1-3, with D possibly TRBD1 on 6 matching bases. Germline V gives CDR1 SGHKS, CDR2 YYEKEE (reference sequence). V lost 3 bases and J 5 bases, leaving 15 bases between the germline ends. There are 15 residues in the CDR3. CDR3 protein: CASSWGPDSRNTIYF. CDR3 DNA: TGTGCCAGCAGCTGGGGGCCCGACAGCAGAAACACCATATATTTT.